This T cell receptor (beta chain) emerged from a study of T cells in Graves' hyperthyroidism and ophthalmopathy. The V end was cut by 5 bases, the J end by 4 bases, with 14 bases between. There are 15 residues in the CDR3. Germline assignment: CDR1 MNHEY and CDR2 SVGEGT. Uncontrolled infection, other autoimmune disease, pregnancy and lactation each barred patients from inclusion. The source of the PBMCs was over 8.5 ml of fresh peripheral blood. Concerning this clonotype itself: Antigen specificity is unknown.

Study observations and caveats: Most thyroid clonotypes expanded above 0.001 were also detected in blood. In simple terms, a model built on 13 V-J features told ophthalmopathy apart from stable hyperthyroidism.

Amplification of TCR beta CDR3 regions used RNA as the template. First-round RT-PCR targeting the TCR CDR3 was performed with the HTBI primer set. TCRdb analysed the multiplex PCR reads with MiXCR anew, one entry per CDR3 protein. Counted here are hundreds of thousands of distinct CDR3 sequences, 11% to 15% occurring once; the ten biggest clones make up about 10%. The sample taken for sequencing was blood. The chain uses TRBV6-2 or TRBV6-3 and TRBJ2-2, with TRBD1 as a possible D gene (6 bases). This sequence originates from a woman aged 18-30 years with Graves' hyperthyroidism. The CDR3 reads CASSITGFGTGELFF. The CDR3 DNA reads as TGTGCCAGCAGTATTACAGGGTTTGGCACCGGGGAGCTGTTTTTT.